This T cell receptor beta chain was identified during a study of cytomegalovirus exposure and HLA in healthy donors. Findings of the study overall: Apart from CMV serostatus, no immune exposure information was available.

This clone was seen more than once but under ten times. Its antigen remains unidentified. The PCR was carried out with 60 Vbeta primers and 13 Jbeta primers. Repertoires were generated with immunoSEQ multiplex PCR, while TCRdb's copy carries only in-frame clones and drops some. Counted here are about 92,000 clones, 69% occurring once; the ten biggest clones make up roughly 2.6%. CDR3 length equals 15 residues. J was trimmed by 5 bases and V by 6 bases; bases with no gene match: 6. Looked up from germline, CDR1 is SNHLY and CDR2 is FYNNEI. The TCR was taken from a man aged 45-60 years in good health and CMV-seronegative. V gene TRBV2 combines with J gene TRBJ2-2; 10 nucleotides match TRBD2. Specimen: PBMCs. This CDR3 reads CASRLAGEGTGELFF. The CDR3 nucleotides are TGTGCCAGCAGGCTAGCGGGAGAAGGTACCGGGGAGCTGTTTTTT.